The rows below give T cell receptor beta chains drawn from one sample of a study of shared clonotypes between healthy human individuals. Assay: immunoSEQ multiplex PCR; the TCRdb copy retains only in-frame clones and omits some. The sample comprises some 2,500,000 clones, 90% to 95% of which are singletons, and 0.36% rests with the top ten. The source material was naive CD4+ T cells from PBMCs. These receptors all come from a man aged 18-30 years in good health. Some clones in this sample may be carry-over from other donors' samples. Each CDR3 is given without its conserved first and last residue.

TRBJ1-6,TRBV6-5,ASTRQGYNSPLH
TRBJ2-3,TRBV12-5,ASGLAGGDTQY
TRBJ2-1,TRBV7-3,ASSWSGSDREQF
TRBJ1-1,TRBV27,ASSLYGNTEAF
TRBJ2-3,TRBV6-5,ASRPSGRDTQY
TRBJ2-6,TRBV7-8,ASSLLIWTGGMSGANVLT
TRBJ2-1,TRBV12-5,ASGLVLGGRINEQF
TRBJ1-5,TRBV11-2,ASSLQPSNQPQH
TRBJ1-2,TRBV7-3,ASSLTPDGNYGYT
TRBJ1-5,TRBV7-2,ASSPYGGTAPQH
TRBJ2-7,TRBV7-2,ASKGGLAGHEQY
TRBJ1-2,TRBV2,ASSPGQGIYGYT
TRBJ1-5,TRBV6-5,ASSSQPNQPQH
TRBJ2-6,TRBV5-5,ASSSGTGVTTGANVLT